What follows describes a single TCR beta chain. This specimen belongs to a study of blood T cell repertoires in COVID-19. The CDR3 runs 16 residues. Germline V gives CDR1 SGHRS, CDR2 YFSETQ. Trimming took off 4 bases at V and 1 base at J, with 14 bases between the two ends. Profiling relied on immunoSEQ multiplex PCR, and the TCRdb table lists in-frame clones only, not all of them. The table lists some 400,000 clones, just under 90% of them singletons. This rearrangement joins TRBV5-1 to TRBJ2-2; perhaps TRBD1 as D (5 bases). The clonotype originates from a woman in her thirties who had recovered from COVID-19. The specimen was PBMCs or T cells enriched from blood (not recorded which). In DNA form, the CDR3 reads TGCGCCAGCAGCAGGGTGGGGCAGATGAACACCGGGGAGCTGTTTTTT. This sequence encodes CASSRVGQMNTGELFF.